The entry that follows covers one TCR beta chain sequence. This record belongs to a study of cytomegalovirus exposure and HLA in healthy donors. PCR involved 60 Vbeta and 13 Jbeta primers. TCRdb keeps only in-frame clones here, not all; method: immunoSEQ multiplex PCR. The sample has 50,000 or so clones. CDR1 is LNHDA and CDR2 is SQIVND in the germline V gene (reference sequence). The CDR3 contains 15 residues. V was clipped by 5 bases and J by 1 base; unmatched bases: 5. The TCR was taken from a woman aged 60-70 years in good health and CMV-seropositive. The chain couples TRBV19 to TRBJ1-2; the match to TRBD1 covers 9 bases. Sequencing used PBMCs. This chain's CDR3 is CASSEGGQGNYGYTF. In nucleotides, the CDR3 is TGTGCCAGTAGTGAAGGGGGACAGGGTAACTATGGCTACACCTTC.